These 11 T cell receptor beta chains were sequenced from one sample in a study of technical replicates of blood from a few donors. TCRdb's copy holds only in-frame clones and misses some; the assay was immunoSEQ multiplex PCR. The sample contains over 90,000 clones, 95% of which appear only once. Sequenced sample: T cells isolated from PBMCs. The origin of the receptors is a human donor in good health.

The chain uses TRBV5-4 and TRBJ2-3; tentatively, D is TRBD2 (7 bases). Germline V gene sequence: CDR1 SGHNT, CDR2 YYREEE (reference sequence). The CDR3 is made up of 15 amino acids. Trimming removed 1 base from V and 2 bases from J, with 11 bases in between. The CDR3 protein is CASSLPRGATDTQYF. The CDR3, as DNA: TGTGCCAGCAGCTTGCCACGGGGGGCCACAGATACGCAGTATTTT.

The J gene is TRBJ2-5, the V gene TRBV20-1, with no clear D. CDR1 and CDR2 from the germline V gene are DFQATT and SNEGSKA (reference sequence). The CDR3 has 11 amino acids. V lost 0 bases and J 5 bases, leaving 4 bases between the germline ends. The CDR3 reads CSARDLETQYF. For the CDR3, the DNA is TGCAGTGCTAGAGATCTGGAGACCCAGTACTTC.

CDR3 DNA: TGTGCCAGCAGCTCCCGTCCCATTAGAAGCGGGGGCACAGATACGCAGTATTTT. It yields the protein CASSSRPIRSGGTDTQYF. The chain links TRBV7-7 to TRBJ2-3; 7 nucleotides align to TRBD2. V gave up 4 bases and J gave up 1 base; unmatched junction bases: 14. The CDR3 spans 18 residues. CDR1 is SSHAT, CDR2 FNYEAQ, per germline (reference sequence). Variable domain in full (rest from reference TRBV7-7 and TRBJ2-3): GAGVSQSPRYKVTKRGQDVTLRCDPISSHATLYWYQQALGQGPEFLTYFNYEAQPDKSGLPSDRFSAERPEGSISTLTIQRTEQRDSAMYRCASSSRPIRSGGTDTQYFGPGTRLTVL.

The rearrangement links TRBV21-1 to TRBJ1-4. TRBV21-1 is a listed pseudogene. This CDR3 comprises 17 residues. The DNA of the CDR3 is TGTGCCAGCAGCAAATCCCTCCCTACGGCAACTAATGAAAAACTGTTTTTT. Its protein is CASSKSLPTATNEKLFF.

This clone was counted once. The J gene is TRBJ2-5, the V gene TRBV4-2; 10 nucleotides match TRBD2. Trimming removed 1 base from V and 5 bases from J; junction bases left unmatched: 4. The CDR3 covers 15 residues. The germline V gene has CDR1 LGHNA and CDR2 YNFKEQ. The chain's CDR3 is CASSQGTSGGETQYF. CDR3 nucleotides: TGTGCCAGCAGCCAAGGGACTAGCGGCGGGGAGACCCAGTACTTC.

The V call is TRBV9, the J call TRBJ1-2; D unresolved. Trimming pared 0 bases from V and 4 bases from J, leaving 10 bases between. CDR1 SGDLS and CDR2 YYNGEE come from the germline V gene. The CDR3 runs to 14 residues. The CDR3 here is CASSVEAEGYGYTF. The CDR3 nucleotides read TGTGCCAGCAGCGTAGAGGCAGAGGGCTATGGCTACACCTTC.

The chain carries TRBV7-9 and TRBJ2-5; D perhaps matches TRBD1 (6 bases). This CDR3 is 15 amino acids long. Germline loops: CDR1 SEHNR, CDR2 FQNEAQ (reference sequence). Trimming took 0 bases from V and 2 from J, leaving 10 bases between them. The CDR3 here is CASSLAWTDQETQYF. The CDR3 DNA sequence: TGTGCCAGCAGCTTAGCGTGGACAGATCAAGAGACCCAGTACTTC.

V and J are TRBV5-1 and TRBJ1-1; tentative D call: TRBD1 (5 bases). Germline CDR1 SGHRS, CDR2 YFSETQ. The germline V and J ends were trimmed by 0 bases and 3 bases, with 6 bases remaining between them. This CDR3 has 13 residues. CDR3 DNA: TGCGCCAGCAGCTTGGCCAGGGACACTGAAGCTTTCTTT. Protein product: CASSLARDTEAFF.

The chain carries TRBV7-2 and TRBJ2-1; D may be TRBD2 (5 bases). V was clipped by 2 bases and J by 8 bases, with 19 bases between them. CDR1 is SGHTA and CDR2 is FQGNSA in the germline V gene. CDR3 length equals 16 residues. This CDR3 reads CASSLSISQAGDEQFF. Written as DNA, the CDR3 is TGTGCCAGCAGCTTATCAATCTCCCAGGCCGGGGATGAGCAGTTCTTC.

The chain combines TRBV7-9 with TRBJ2-7, with D maybe TRBD2 (6 bases). This CDR3 is built from 14 residues. With 5 bases removed from V and 3 bases from J, the gap between germline ends came to 14 bases. Germline values: CDR1 SEHNR, CDR2 FQNEAQ (reference sequence). The CDR3 sequence: CASSPQRAGYEQYF. In DNA form, the CDR3 reads TGTGCCAGCAGCCCGCAGCGGGCTGGCTACGAGCAGTACTTC.

The chain recombines TRBV6-1 with TRBJ2-7; D is perhaps TRBD2 (6 bases). Germline V gene sequence: CDR1 MNHNS, CDR2 SASEGT. Trimming left V 6 bases short and J 3 bases short, with 9 bases between. The CDR3 has 12 amino acids. This chain's CDR3 is CASRVSGYEQYF. DNA of the CDR3: TGTGCCAGCAGGGTTAGCGGCTACGAGCAGTACTTC.